Listed below are T cell receptor beta chains from one sample, sequenced in a study of blood T cell repertoires in COVID-19. Data came from immunoSEQ multiplex PCR; TCRdb stores just in-frame clones and leaves some out. The table includes 35,000 to 50,000 clones, 75% to 85% detected once. The sample was peripheral blood. The receptors stem from a man older than 75 with acute or convalescent COVID-19. Each CDR3 is given with its conserved first and last residue. The D gene is left open where the match is weak. Rows give clone size only sometimes, using once, few, many, or a class for an expanded clone.

>TRBV2|.|.|14|TRBJ1-3
CASRVASPGNTIYF
TGTGCCAGCAGAGTGGCCTCACCGGGAAACACCATATATTTT
>TRBV20-1|TRBD2|.|14|TRBJ2-7
CSASRLAGGEEQYF
TGCAGTGCTAGTCGACTAGCGGGGGGTGAAGAGCAGTACTTC
>TRBV5-4|.|.|15|TRBJ2-5
CASSFPGLPGGTQYF
TGTGCCAGCAGCTTCCCGGGACTCCCAGGAGGGACCCAGTACTTC
>TRBV4-1|.|once|14|TRBJ2-1
CASSQEPIRGEQFF
TGCGCCAGCAGCCAAGAGCCCATCCGAGGTGAGCAGTTCTTC
>TRBV11-1|.|.|12|TRBJ2-7
CASSWGGYEQYF
TGTGCCAGCAGCTGGGGAGGTTACGAGCAGTACTTC
>TRBV3-1/TRBV3-2|.|.|13|TRBJ2-5
CASSLYREETQYF
TGTGCCAGCAGCCTATACAGGGAAGAGACCCAGTACTTC
>TRBV5-5|.|few|14|TRBJ1-2
CASSLRSGNYGYTF
TGTGCCAGCAGCTTGCGGTCGGGAAACTATGGCTACACCTTC
>TRBV9|.|.|17|TRBJ2-3
CASSVGLAAGLMDTQYF
TGTGCCAGCAGCGTAGGCCTTGCGGCGGGGCTCATGGATACGCAGTATTTT
>TRBV3-1/TRBV3-2|TRBD1|.|14|TRBJ1-2
CASSSLDRGLGYTF
TGTGCCAGCAGCTCTCTGGACAGGGGGCTAGGCTACACCTTC
>TRBV6-5|TRBD1|.|14|TRBJ1-1
CASSTRGPHTEAFF
TGTGCCAGCAGTACCAGGGGGCCTCACACTGAAGCTTTCTTT
>TRBV2|TRBD2|.|14|TRBJ2-1
CASMERGGYNEQFF
TGTGCCAGCATGGAGCGGGGAGGGTACAATGAGCAGTTCTTC
>TRBV19|TRBD1|.|15|TRBJ1-2
CASSLGQVRNYGYTF
TGTGCCAGTAGCCTGGGACAGGTCAGGAACTATGGCTACACCTTC
>TRBV18|.|.|14|TRBJ2-1
CASSPFVQDNEQFF
TGTGCCAGCTCACCTTTTGTACAGGACAATGAGCAGTTCTTC
>TRBV7-9|TRBD2|.|14|TRBJ2-1
CASSSFGGGSEQFF
TGTGCCAGCAGCTCCTTTGGGGGGGGAAGTGAGCAGTTCTTC